This T cell receptor (beta chain) is from a study of blood T cells in healthy people across ages. Overall study findings and caveats: Both higher diversity and more naive CD4+ cells marked long-lived donors when set against aged donors. Unsorted PBMC material precluded a definitive naive versus antigen-experienced comparison.

Regarding this clonotype: Its antigen is unidentified.

A second PCR, run for about 6 to 11 cycles, used a sample-barcoded 5' primer plus a J-beta primer mix. Each cDNA was tagged by a template-switch adaptor containing 12 random nucleotides. TCRdb independently ran MiXCR on the 5' RACE reads; one entry per CDR3 protein. This sample carries hundreds of thousands of distinct CDR3 sequences, about 53% of them seen once, and the ten largest clones take roughly 34%. CDR3 length equals 15 residues. Germline values: CDR1 MNHEY, CDR2 SVGAGI. Trimming cost V 8 bases and J 2 bases, with 19 bases left between them. Source material: blood. This TCR came from a man aged 55-75 years in good health. The gene calls are TRBV6-5 and TRBJ2-7, with D tentatively TRBD1 or TRBD2 (5 bases each). The CDR3 region has the DNA TGTGCCAGCCGAAGGTCCCCCGAGGGGACCTACGAGCAGTACTTC. It specifies CASRRSPEGTYEQYF.